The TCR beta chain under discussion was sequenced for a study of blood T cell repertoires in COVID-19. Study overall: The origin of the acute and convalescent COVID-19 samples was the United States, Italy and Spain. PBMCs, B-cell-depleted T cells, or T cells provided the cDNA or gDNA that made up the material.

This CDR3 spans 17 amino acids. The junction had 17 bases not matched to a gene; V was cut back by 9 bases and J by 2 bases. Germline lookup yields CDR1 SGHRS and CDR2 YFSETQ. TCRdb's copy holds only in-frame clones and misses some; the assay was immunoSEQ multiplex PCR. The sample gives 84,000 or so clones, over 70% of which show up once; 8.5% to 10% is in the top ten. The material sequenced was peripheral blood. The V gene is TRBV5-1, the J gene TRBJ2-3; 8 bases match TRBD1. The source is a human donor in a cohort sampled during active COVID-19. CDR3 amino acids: CATGNLPGQDDTDTQYF. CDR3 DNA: TGCGCCACCGGAAACCTACCGGGACAGGATGACACAGATACGCAGTATTTT.